This T cell receptor (beta chain) was sequenced during a study of long-term antiretroviral therapy in people with HIV. immunoSEQ v3.0 was run at survey level. Profiling relied on immunoSEQ multiplex PCR, and the TCRdb table lists in-frame clones only, not all of them. The sample holds tens of thousands of clones, around four fifths seen once. The V gene's germline CDR1 is SNHLY and CDR2 FYNNEI. The CDR3 spans 16 residues. Between the trimmed V and J ends, which lost 3 bases and 1 base, there was a span of 15 bases. This chain connects TRBV2 to TRBJ1-2; perhaps TRBD1 as D (5 bases). Material: unsorted PBMCs, obtained 2.9 years after starting antiretroviral therapy. This TCR was recovered from a man in his fifties or sixties with HIV. DNA of the CDR3: TGTGCCAGCAGTGAGGGGAGGGGCCTCTTTAACTATGGCTACACCTTC. It encodes CASSEGRGLFNYGYTF.